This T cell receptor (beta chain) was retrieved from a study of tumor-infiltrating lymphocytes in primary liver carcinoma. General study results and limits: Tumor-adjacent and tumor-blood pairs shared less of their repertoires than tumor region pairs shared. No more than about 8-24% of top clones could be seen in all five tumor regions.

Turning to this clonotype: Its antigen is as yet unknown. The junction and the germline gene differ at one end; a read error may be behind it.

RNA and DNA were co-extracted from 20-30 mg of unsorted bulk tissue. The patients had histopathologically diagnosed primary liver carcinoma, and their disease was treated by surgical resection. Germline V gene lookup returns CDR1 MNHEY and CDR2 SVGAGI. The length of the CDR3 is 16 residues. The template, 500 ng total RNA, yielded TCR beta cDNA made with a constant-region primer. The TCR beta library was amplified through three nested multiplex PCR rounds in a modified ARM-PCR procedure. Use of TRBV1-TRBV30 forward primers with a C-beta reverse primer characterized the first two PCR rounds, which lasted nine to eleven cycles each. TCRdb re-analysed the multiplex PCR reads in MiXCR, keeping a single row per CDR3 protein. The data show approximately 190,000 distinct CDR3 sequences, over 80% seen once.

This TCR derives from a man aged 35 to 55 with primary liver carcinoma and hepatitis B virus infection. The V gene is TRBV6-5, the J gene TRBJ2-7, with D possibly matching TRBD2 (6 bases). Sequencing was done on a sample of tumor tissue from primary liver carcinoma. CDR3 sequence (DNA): TGTGCCAGCAGCCAATCTCTCGGGAGCGTTTCCTACGAACAGTACTTC. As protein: CASSQSLGSVSYEQYF.